This T cell receptor (beta chain) was recorded in a study of T cells in Graves' hyperthyroidism and ophthalmopathy. Ten or more counts support this clonotype. Trimming left V 1 base short and J 4 bases short, with 10 bases between. CDR3 length: 14 residues. Per the germline V gene, CDR1 is MNHEY and CDR2 is SMNVEV (reference sequence). Researchers amplified the TCR beta CDR3 regions from RNA transcripts. First-round RT-PCR of the TCR CDR3 relied on the HTBI primer set. One entry per CDR3 protein, called by TCRdb with MiXCR from the multiplex PCR reads. The data contain a few hundred thousand distinct CDR3 sequences, about 13% of them singletons.

Sequencing was done on a sample of blood. The source of this sequence is a woman aged 18-29 years with Graves' hyperthyroidism. The chain employs TRBV27 and TRBJ1-1, with D perhaps matching TRBD1 (6 bases). The CDR3 region has the DNA TGTGCCAGCAGTTTATTGCGGGGGGCCACTGAAGCTTTCTTT. Residues: CASSLLRGATEAFF.